This paragraph reports one TCR beta chain. In this sample, this clonotype turned up many times. The specificity of this receptor is unknown. There are no base qualities to consult, and no much larger clone falls within one base. For the unsorted PBMC libraries, 2 million PBMCs were stored in RNAlater at -80 degrees C until RNA extraction and were used to generate the libraries. Multiple sclerosis patients were enrolled in a US clinical protocol evaluating disease progression by magnetic resonance imaging. Peripheral blood underwent Ficoll-Hypaque density gradient centrifugation to isolate PBMCs, which were then cryopreserved in liquid nitrogen. cDNA was synthesized by template-switch 5'RACE using a primer carrying a 10-nucleotide random unique molecular identifier by which each TCR transcript was tagged. Every sequencing run covered 15-18 subjects and yielded more than 180 million TCR-beta sequences. The RNeasy kit was used for extraction of total RNA. The KAPA Real-time Library Amplification kit was used to amplify TCR-beta VDJ regions with primers targeting the TCR constant region and the 5'RACE anchor. Sample indexes and Illumina adaptors were added in a first PCR, and a second PCR then increased library yield. The roughly 650 bp TCR product was size-selected on a 2% E-gel SizeSelection system after Ampure bead purification. Before pooling, library quality was assessed on a Bioanalyzer, concentration was determined with Qubit, and library quantification was performed with the Kapa Library Quantification kit. An Illumina HiSeq 2500 was used to sequence the libraries paired-end at 2 x 150 bp. To increase sequence diversity, roughly 24-32% phiX was spiked into each library pool. In the paper's pipeline: The UMI-based MiGEC pipeline processed quality-filtered reads and removed over 90% of raw TCR sequences during error correction. IMGT germline references were used for aligning VDJ genes, and each clonotype was defined as a unique CDR3 amino acid sequence together with its V-J genes. Clonal expansion, Shannon diversity, and CDR3 relatedness (CalcPairwiseDistances, ClusterSamples) were evaluated with VDJtools, and phylogenetic trees were built with CLCbio workbench. A clone was classed as expanded if it had 8 or more unique UMIs, a cutoff based on coefficient-of-variation modelling across technical triplicates. Starting from the raw public reads, TCRdb applied fastp trimming at Q25, assembled clones with MiXCR and retained in-frame beta chains. Rows merge per CDR3 protein into single entries with the most common DNA and genes. TCRdb's processing, not the authors' own work, is the source of the V and J calls. The sample profile shows 60,000 or so distinct CDR3 sequences; 3% to 4% of them were found once. Approximately 7.1% of the sample belongs to the ten largest clones.

These data are taken from a study of neurological immune-mediated disorders (dated by TCRdb to between 2019 and 2020). For the wider study: Of the 35 or so multiple sclerosis patients, about 31 had relapsing-remitting MS and 3 had secondary progressive MS. Using UMI-based sequencing, the study compared peripheral blood TCR-beta repertoires from patients with HTLV-I-associated myelopathy (HAM/TSP), patients with multiple sclerosis, and healthy controls. The approximately 100 TCR-beta libraries included longitudinal samples, technical triplicates and paired sorted CD4+ and CD8+ T-cell subsets alongside PBMC samples. The cohort comprised roughly 65 subjects: 15 or so HAM/TSP patients, 34 multiple sclerosis patients and 20 or so healthy controls. The paper as a whole reports these results and caveats: Across subjects, expanded clones never shared an identical CDR3 amino acid sequence, which suggests that the TCR-beta repertoires in every group were private. Repertoires from 18 of 34 MS patients were grouped by phylogenetic analysis into a cluster of related CDR3 sequences, suggesting a possible repertoire-level signature. The MS cluster was not associated with any clinical or MRI features, and the authors stated that larger cohorts are needed. TCR clonal expansion was highest in HAM/TSP patients and lowest in MS patients, with MS patients falling below even healthy controls.

The sequencing sample was made of PBMCs. This sequence originates from an older woman with multiple sclerosis.

The CDR3 region reads CSARDGATGGEKLFF. The nucleotide sequence reads as follows: TGCAGTGCTAGAGACGGAGCGACTGGGGGTGAAAAACTGTTTTTT. The rearranged segments are TRBV20-1 and TRBJ1-4; a tentative D call is TRBD1 (5 bases match). The CDR3 spans 15 residues, from the cysteine through the phenylalanine. The only DNA kept is the CDR3, 45 bases in frame from the first base. Looking up the germline V gene (reference sequence) yields CDR1 DFQATT and CDR2 SNEGSKA. Trimming removed 0 bases from V and 7 bases from J, leaving 15 bases between the germline ends.